The 19 T cell receptor beta chains listed next were all sequenced from one sample in a study of blood T cell repertoires in COVID-19. Sequencing used immunoSEQ multiplex PCR; TCRdb keeps in-frame clones, though not all of them. The table includes under 400,000 clones, under 90% detected once. The source material was peripheral blood. All receptors come from a woman under 40 with COVID-19, enrolled during active disease.

This clone was seen just once. In DNA, the CDR3 is TGTGCCAGCAGCCCGAGACTAACGCGTAACACCGGGGAGCTGTTTTTT. Its protein product is CASSPRLTRNTGELFF. The V gene is TRBV7-6, the J gene TRBJ2-2; tentatively, D is TRBD2 (5 bases). The CDR3 contains 16 residues. Trimming took 5 bases from V and 2 from J, leaving 15 bases between them. Per the germline V gene, CDR1 is SGHVS and CDR2 is FNYEAQ.

This clone has just a few counts. The chain has TRBV3-1 (or the pseudogene TRBV3-2) and TRBJ2-1, with TRBD1 matching 7 bases. The germline CDR1 and CDR2 sequences are LGHDT and YNNKEL (reference sequence). CDR3 length equals 14 residues. The CDR3 DNA is TGTGCGACTAAAGGGGGCCAGAGCTACAATGAGCAGTTCTTC. Encoded protein: CATKGGQSYNEQFF.

The chain joins TRBV2 to TRBJ2-3; D is unresolved. This CDR3 contains 13 residues. CDR1 SNHLY and CDR2 FYNNEI come from the germline V gene. Deletions cut 5 bases from V and 2 bases from J, with 8 bases between. CDR3 DNA sequence: TGTGCCAGCAGTTTCCCAAACACAGATACGCAGTATTTT. Its translation: CASSFPNTDTQYF.

This clone has a single count. CDR3 nucleotide sequence: TGTGCCTGGAGTAACCAGGGGTACGGCTACACCTTC. This translates into CAWSNQGYGYTF. The chain joins TRBV30 to TRBJ1-2; D is perhaps TRBD1 (6 bases). Trimming cost V 2 bases and J 8 bases, with 12 bases left between them. Germline V gene lookup returns CDR1 GTSNPN and CDR2 SVGIG (reference sequence). This CDR3 contains 12 residues.

The genes are TRBV29-1 and TRBJ2-1; 13 bases agree with TRBD2. The V gene's germline CDR1 is SQVTM and CDR2 ANQGSEA. The CDR3 covers 13 residues. The V segment lost 7 bases and the J segment 9 bases; nucleotides outside the gene matches: 6. The CDR3 DNA reads TGCAGCGGTGGACTAGCGGGAGTAGGTGAGCAGTTCTTC. Translation: CSGGLAGVGEQFF.

The chain couples TRBV19 to TRBJ2-7, with 7 positions matching TRBD1. This CDR3 spans 16 amino acids. The V and J ends lost 3 bases and 3 bases, in that order; junction bases with no gene match: 11. CDR1 and CDR2 (germline): LNHDA, SQIVND (reference sequence). The CDR3 DNA reads TGTGCCAGTAGTATTTCATCAGACAGGGATTTCTACGAGCAGTACTTC. Translating it yields CASSISSDRDFYEQYF.

The rearrangement links TRBV6-4 to TRBJ1-6, with D possibly being TRBD1 (5 bases). The CDR3 length is 13 residues. V gave up 5 bases and J gave up 7 bases, with 9 bases separating them. From germline, CDR1 is MRHNA and CDR2 SNTAGT. CDR3 in amino acids: CASSKGQNSPLHF. Here the CDR3 DNA reads TGTGCCAGCAGTAAGGGGCAAAATTCACCCCTCCACTTT.

The gene calls are TRBV5-4 and TRBJ1-2; 8 bases map to TRBD1. CDR3 length: 15 residues. The V gene's germline CDR1 is SGHNT and CDR2 YYREEE (reference sequence). The V and J ends lost 3 bases and 2 bases, in that order; junction bases with no gene match: 6. CDR3 bases: TGTGCCAGCAGCTATGTGGACAGGGAGAACTATGGCTACACCTTC. Its protein product is CASSYVDRENYGYTF.

The chain has TRBV24-1 and TRBJ1-1, with D perhaps TRBD1 (5 bases). CDR3 length: 17 residues. Germline CDR1 and CDR2: KGHDR and SFDVKD. V lost 3 bases, J lost 0 bases, and 16 bases lay in between. CDR3 DNA sequence: TGTGCCACCAGTGATCCCGATGCGACAGAAATGAACACTGAAGCTTTCTTT. Protein product: CATSDPDATEMNTEAFF.

The chain uses TRBV4-1 and TRBJ2-7; 12 nucleotides align to TRBD2. The CDR3 is made up of 14 amino acids. The V segment lost 4 bases and the J segment 2 bases; nucleotides outside the gene matches: 0. Germline V gives CDR1 MGHRA, CDR2 YSYEKL. Here the CDR3 reads CASSRTSGTYEQYF. Here the CDR3 DNA reads TGCGCCAGCAGCCGGACTAGCGGGACCTACGAGCAGTACTTC.

This chain connects TRBV19 to TRBJ1-5; TRBD1 agrees at 9 bases. The CDR3 runs to 14 residues. After removal of 6 bases from V and 3 bases from J, the junction contained 3 bases not matched to a gene. Germline V gene data show CDR1 as LNHDA and CDR2 as SQIVND (reference sequence). The CDR3 DNA sequence: TGTGCCAGTAGGAGGACAGGGGTCAATCAGCCCCAGCATTTT. Translated: CASRRTGVNQPQHF.

The rearrangement joins TRBV29-1 to TRBJ1-1; D remains unclear. CDR3 length: 13 residues. Trimming pared 2 bases from V and 0 bases from J, leaving 7 bases between. The V gene's germline CDR1 is SQVTM and CDR2 ANQGSEA. The CDR3 region is CSVERSMNTEAFF. CDR3 DNA: TGCAGCGTTGAAAGGAGCATGAACACTGAAGCTTTCTTT.

The chain joins TRBV6-6 to TRBJ2-7; D might be TRBD1 (5 bases). Germline values: CDR1 MNHNY, CDR2 SVGAGI (reference sequence). CDR3 length: 15 residues. Trimming shortened V by 0 bases and J by 0 bases, and 9 bases separated the two germline ends. The CDR3 reads CASSYSRDSSYEQYF. The DNA for the CDR3 is TGTGCCAGCAGTTACTCGAGAGACAGCTCCTACGAGCAGTACTTC.

The chain links TRBV24-1 to TRBJ1-4, with D possibly matching TRBD1 (5 bases). From germline, CDR1 is KGHDR and CDR2 SFDVKD. V shed 9 bases and J shed 7 bases, with 17 bases lying between them. CDR3 length equals 14 residues. CDR3 nucleotides: TGTGCCACCGGGTGGTCGGGGGATGGTGAAAAACTGTTTTTT. This codes for CATGWSGDGEKLFF.

The chain employs TRBV18 and TRBJ1-1; tentatively, D is TRBD1 (5 bases). CDR3 length equals 13 residues. Germline CDR1 and CDR2: KGHSH and LQKENI. The V gene lost 5 bases and the J gene lost 2 bases, with 9 bases spanning the gap. Here the CDR3 reads CASSTQGNTEAFF. The CDR3 DNA is TGTGCCAGCTCAACGCAGGGTAACACTGAAGCTTTCTTT.

The rearrangement joins TRBV3-1 (or the pseudogene TRBV3-2) to TRBJ2-1; perhaps TRBD2 as D (6 bases). Trimming removed 1 base from V and 9 bases from J, with 10 bases in between. The germline V gene encodes CDR1 LGHDT and CDR2 YNNKEL (reference sequence). There are 13 residues in the CDR3. The CDR3 nucleotides are TGTGCCAGCAGCCAAGGGAGGGTGTTTGAGCAGTTCTTC. It is translated as CASSQGRVFEQFF.

The J gene is TRBJ1-2, the V gene TRBV7-2, with TRBD1 identical over 11 bases. This CDR3 contains 14 residues. The junction had 0 bases not matched to a gene; V was cut back by 4 bases and J by 2 bases. The germline gives CDR1 SGHTA, CDR2 FQGNSA. The CDR3 DNA sequence: TGTGCCAGCAGCTGGACAGGGGGCAACTATGGCTACACCTTC. This gives the protein CASSWTGGNYGYTF.

J is TRBJ1-4 and V is TRBV2; D gene unclear. V lost 6 bases and J lost 5, with 13 bases in between. CDR3 length: 14 residues. Germline CDR1 reads SNHLY; CDR2 reads FYNNEI. CDR3 sequence reads: CASRARIINEKLFF. The CDR3, as DNA: TGTGCCAGCAGGGCTAGGATCATAAATGAAAAACTGTTTTTT.

V is TRBV19 and J is TRBJ2-1, with TRBD2 identical over 10 bases. Germline CDR1 is LNHDA and CDR2 is SQIVND (reference sequence). The J segment lost 3 bases and the V segment lost 10 bases, leaving 3 bases of the junction unmatched. This CDR3 is built from 13 residues. CDR3 region: CATSGSYYNEQFF. For the CDR3, the DNA is TGTGCCACTAGCGGGAGCTACTACAATGAGCAGTTCTTC. Drawing the rest from reference TRBV19 and TRBJ2-1, the complete variable domain is DGGITQSPKYLFRKEGQNVTLSCEQNLNHDAMYWYRQDPGQGLRLIYYSQIVNDFQKGDIAEGYSVSREKKESFPLTVTSAQKNPTAFYLCATSGSYYNEQFFGPGTRLTVL.